This T cell receptor (beta chain) was recorded in a study of blood T cell repertoires in COVID-19. Across the whole study: The study drew acute and convalescent COVID-19 samples from the United States, Italy and Spain. PBMCs, B-cell-depleted T cells, or T cells provided the cDNA or gDNA that made up the material.

Original processing notes: From reference gene primer amplification, estimates of nucleated cell counts were derived. The protocol was immunoSEQ multiplex PCR, while the TCRdb copy is restricted to in-frame clones and leaves out a portion. The V and J calls and clone size were taken over from that table, and D and trimming were inferred from the DNA. The data show over 250,000 clones, more than 80% seen once. Participants were aged about 18 to 89 years from about 25 US areas. This CDR3 spans 16 amino acids. Trimming cost V 2 bases and J 7 bases, with 17 bases left between them. CDR1 is LNHDA and CDR2 is SQIVND in the germline V gene (reference sequence).

Sequencing was performed on PBMCs or T cells enriched from blood (not recorded which). The genes are TRBV19 and TRBJ2-2; TRBD1 might be the D (6 bases). The TCR sequence derives from a woman younger than 30 who had recovered from COVID-19. CDR3 DNA sequence: TGTGCCAGTAGTATACCCGGGCAGGGACAAATCGGGGAGCTGTTTTTT. Encoded protein: CASSIPGQGQIGELFF.